The 5 T cell receptor beta chains presented below share a single source sample, sequenced in a study of radiotherapy plus CTLA-4 blockade in lung cancer. Profiling relied on immunoSEQ multiplex PCR, and the TCRdb table lists in-frame clones only, not all of them. The table shows about 14,000 clones, with over 75% occurring only once. The material was peripheral blood, obtained from a patient treated with radiotherapy plus ipilimumab. These receptors all come from a human donor with non-small cell lung cancer that progressed on radiotherapy plus ipilimumab. Some clones in this sample may be carry-over from other donors' samples.

The chain links TRBV6-1 to TRBJ2-2; 13 nucleotides line up with TRBD2. After removal of 5 bases from V and 6 bases from J, the junction contained 3 bases not matched to a gene. The length of the CDR3 is 15 residues. Germline V gene data show CDR1 as MNHNS and CDR2 as SASEGT. Here the CDR3 reads CASSRTSGGAGELFF. The CDR3 nucleotides read TGTGCCAGCAGTAGAACTAGCGGGGGGGCCGGGGAGCTGTTTTTT.

The chain couples TRBV11-1 to TRBJ2-2, with 10 bases matching TRBD2. This CDR3 is 16 amino acids long. The germline V gene has CDR1 SGHAT and CDR2 FQDESV (reference sequence). The V gene end was trimmed by 4 bases and the J gene end by 4 bases; junction bases not matched to a gene: 6. The CDR3 protein is CASSWGLAGATGELFF. DNA of the CDR3: TGTGCCAGCAGCTGGGGGCTAGCGGGAGCCACCGGGGAGCTGTTTTTT.

This chain uses TRBV27 with TRBJ2-2, with D perhaps matching TRBD1 (6 bases). The CDR3 runs to 16 residues. V lost 3 bases to trimming and J lost 0 bases, with 11 bases between them. Germline V lookup: CDR1 MNHEY, CDR2 SMNVEV (reference sequence). The CDR3 protein is CASSLTDRSNTGELFF. In DNA form, the CDR3 reads TGTGCCAGCAGTTTGACGGACAGATCGAACACCGGGGAGCTGTTTTTT.

The CDR3 DNA reads TGTGCCAGCAGCGATCCGGACAGGGGGCGAAGAACTGAAGCTTTCTTT. It encodes CASSDPDRGRRTEAFF. The gene calls are TRBV2 and TRBJ1-1; 11 bases fit TRBD1. CDR3 size: 16 residues. Germline CDR1 is SNHLY and CDR2 is FYNNEI. After removal of 6 bases from V and 5 bases from J, the junction contained 11 bases not matched to a gene.

This clone was seen a single time. The V gene is TRBV27, the J gene TRBJ1-4, with no clear D. V was trimmed by 5 bases and J by 8 bases, leaving 15 bases between them. Looked up from germline, CDR1 is MNHEY and CDR2 is SMNVEV (reference sequence). The length of the CDR3 is 14 residues. The DNA of the CDR3 is TGTGCCAGCAGTACTGGGAGTATGGGGGAAAAACTGTTTTTT. This gives the protein CASSTGSMGEKLFF.